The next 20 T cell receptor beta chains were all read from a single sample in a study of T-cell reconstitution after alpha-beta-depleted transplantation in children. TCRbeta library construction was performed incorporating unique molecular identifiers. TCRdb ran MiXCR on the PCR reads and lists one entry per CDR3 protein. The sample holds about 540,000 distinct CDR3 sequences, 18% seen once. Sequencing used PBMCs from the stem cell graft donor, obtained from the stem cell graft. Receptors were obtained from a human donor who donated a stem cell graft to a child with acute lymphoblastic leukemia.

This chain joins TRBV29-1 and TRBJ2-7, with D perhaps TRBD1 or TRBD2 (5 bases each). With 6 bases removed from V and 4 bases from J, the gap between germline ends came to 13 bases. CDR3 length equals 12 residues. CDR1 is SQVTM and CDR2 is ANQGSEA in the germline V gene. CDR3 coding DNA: TGCAGCGTAAGGGACGGAAGATACGAGCAGTACTTC. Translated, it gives CSVRDGRYEQYF.

In DNA, the CDR3 is TGTGCCAGCAGTCCCCCGAGGACAGGCTTGAACACTGAAGCTTTCTTT. This translates into CASSPPRTGLNTEAFF. The J gene is TRBJ1-1, the V gene TRBV27; 7 nucleotides agree with TRBD1. V lost 5 bases and J lost 0; bases outside the gene matches: 9. Germline lookup yields CDR1 MNHEY and CDR2 SMNVEV (reference sequence). The CDR3 has 16 residues.

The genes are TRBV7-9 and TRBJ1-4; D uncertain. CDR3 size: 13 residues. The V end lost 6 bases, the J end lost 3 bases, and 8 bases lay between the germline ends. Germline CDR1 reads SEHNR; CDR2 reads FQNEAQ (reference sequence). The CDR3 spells CASRPAANEKLFF. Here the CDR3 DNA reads TGTGCCAGCAGGCCGGCGGCTAATGAAAAACTGTTTTTT.

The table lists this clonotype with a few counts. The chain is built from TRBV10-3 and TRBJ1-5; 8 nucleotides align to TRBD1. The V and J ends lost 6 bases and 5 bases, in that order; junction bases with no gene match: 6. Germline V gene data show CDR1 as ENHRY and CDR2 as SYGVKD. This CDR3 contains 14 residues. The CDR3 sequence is CAIRAGQAYQPQHF. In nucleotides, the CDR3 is TGTGCCATCAGGGCGGGACAGGCTTATCAGCCCCAGCATTTT.

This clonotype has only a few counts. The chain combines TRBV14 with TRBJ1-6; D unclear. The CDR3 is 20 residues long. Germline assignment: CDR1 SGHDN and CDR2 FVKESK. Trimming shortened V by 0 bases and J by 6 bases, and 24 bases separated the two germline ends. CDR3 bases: TGTGCCAGCAGCCAAGATACCGGTTGGGCCTACCAGAAAGTTAATTCACCCCTCCACTTT. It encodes CASSQDTGWAYQKVNSPLHF. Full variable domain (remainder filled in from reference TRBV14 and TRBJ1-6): EAGVTQFPSHSVIEKGQTVTLRCDPISGHDNLYWYRRVMGKEIKFLLHFVKESKQDESGMPNNRFLAERTGGTYSTLKVQPAELEDSGVYFCASSQDTGWAYQKVNSPLHFGNGTRLTVT.

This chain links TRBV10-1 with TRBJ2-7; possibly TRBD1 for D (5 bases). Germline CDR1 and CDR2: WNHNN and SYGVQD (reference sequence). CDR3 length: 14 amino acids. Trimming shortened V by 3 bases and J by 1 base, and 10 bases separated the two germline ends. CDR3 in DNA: TGCGCCAGCAGTGACCCAGGGAAGTCCTACGAGCAGTACTTC. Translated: CASSDPGKSYEQYF.

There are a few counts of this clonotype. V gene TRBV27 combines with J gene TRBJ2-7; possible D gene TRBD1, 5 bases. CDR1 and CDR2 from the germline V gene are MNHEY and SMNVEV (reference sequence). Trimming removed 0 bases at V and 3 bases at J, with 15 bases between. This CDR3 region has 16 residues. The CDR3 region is CASSLSALTEYYEQYF. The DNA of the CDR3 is TGTGCCAGCAGTTTATCGGCCCTGACAGAATACTACGAGCAGTACTTC.

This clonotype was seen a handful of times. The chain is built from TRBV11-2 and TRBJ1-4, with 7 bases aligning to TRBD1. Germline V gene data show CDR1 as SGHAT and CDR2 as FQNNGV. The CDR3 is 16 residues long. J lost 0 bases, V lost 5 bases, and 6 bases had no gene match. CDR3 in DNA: TGTGCCAGCAGCCCGAAGGGGGCAGCAACTAATGAAAAACTGTTTTTT. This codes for CASSPKGAATNEKLFF.

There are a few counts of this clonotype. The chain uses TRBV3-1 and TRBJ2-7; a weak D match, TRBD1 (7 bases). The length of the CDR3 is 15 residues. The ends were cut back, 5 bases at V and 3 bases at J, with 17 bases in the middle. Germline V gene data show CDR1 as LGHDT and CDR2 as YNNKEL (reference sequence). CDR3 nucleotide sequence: TGTGCCAGCAGCTCGACCGGGACAGCGGGCTACGAGCAGTACTTC. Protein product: CASSSTGTAGYEQYF.

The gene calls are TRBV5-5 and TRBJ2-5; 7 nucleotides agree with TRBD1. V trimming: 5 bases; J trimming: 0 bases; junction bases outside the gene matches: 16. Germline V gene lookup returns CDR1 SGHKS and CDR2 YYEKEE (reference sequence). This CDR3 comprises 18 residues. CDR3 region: CASRALGQLLFDQETQYF. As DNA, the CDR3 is TGTGCCAGCAGGGCGTTGGGACAGCTACTTTTTGACCAAGAGACCCAGTACTTC.

CDR3 sequence: CASSALASPYNEQFF. CDR3 in DNA: TGTGCCAGCAGCGCACTAGCGAGCCCCTACAATGAGCAGTTCTTC. V usage is TRBV3-1 and J usage is TRBJ2-1; 7 positions match TRBD2. This CDR3 spans 15 amino acids. The V gene end was trimmed by 5 bases and the J gene end by 2 bases; junction bases not matched to a gene: 6. From germline, CDR1 is LGHDT and CDR2 YNNKEL (reference sequence).

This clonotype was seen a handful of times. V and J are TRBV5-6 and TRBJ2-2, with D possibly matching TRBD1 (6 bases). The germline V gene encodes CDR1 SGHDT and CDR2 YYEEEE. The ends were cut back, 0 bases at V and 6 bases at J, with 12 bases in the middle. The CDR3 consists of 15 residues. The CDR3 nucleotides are TGTGCCAGCAGCTTGGCGGCAGGGGAAGCCGGGGAGCTGTTTTTT. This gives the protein CASSLAAGEAGELFF.

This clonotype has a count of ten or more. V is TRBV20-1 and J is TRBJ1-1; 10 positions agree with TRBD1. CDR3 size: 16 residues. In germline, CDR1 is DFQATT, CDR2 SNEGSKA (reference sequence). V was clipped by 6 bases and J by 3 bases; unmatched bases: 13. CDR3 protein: CSALGKAGTGDTEAFF. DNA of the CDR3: TGCAGTGCACTGGGAAAAGCCGGGACAGGGGACACTGAAGCTTTCTTT.

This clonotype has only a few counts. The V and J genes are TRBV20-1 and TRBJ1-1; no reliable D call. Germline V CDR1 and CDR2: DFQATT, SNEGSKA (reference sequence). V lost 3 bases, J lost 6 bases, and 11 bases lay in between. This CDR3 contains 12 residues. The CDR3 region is CSASIGEAEAFF. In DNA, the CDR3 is TGCAGTGCTAGTATCGGAGAGGCTGAAGCTTTCTTT.

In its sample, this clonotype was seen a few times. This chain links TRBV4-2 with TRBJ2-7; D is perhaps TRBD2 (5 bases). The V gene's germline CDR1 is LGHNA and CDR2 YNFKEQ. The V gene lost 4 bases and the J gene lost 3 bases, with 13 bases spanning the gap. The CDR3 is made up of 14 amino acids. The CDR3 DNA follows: TGTGCCAGCAGCCTCGGGGTAGACTACTACGAGCAGTACTTC. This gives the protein CASSLGVDYYEQYF.

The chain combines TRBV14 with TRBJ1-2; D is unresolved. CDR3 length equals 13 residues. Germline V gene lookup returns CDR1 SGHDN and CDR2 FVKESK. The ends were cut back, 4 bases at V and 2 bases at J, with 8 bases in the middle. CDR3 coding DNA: TGTGCCAGCAGCCCGGCTCGGAACTATGGCTACACCTTC. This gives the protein CASSPARNYGYTF.

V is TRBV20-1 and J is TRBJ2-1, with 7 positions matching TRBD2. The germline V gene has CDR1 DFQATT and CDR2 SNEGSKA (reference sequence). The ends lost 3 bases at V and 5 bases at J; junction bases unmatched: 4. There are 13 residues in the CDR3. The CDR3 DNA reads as TGCAGTGCTAGGGCTAGCGGTAACAATGAGCAGTTCTTC. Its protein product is CSARASGNNEQFF.

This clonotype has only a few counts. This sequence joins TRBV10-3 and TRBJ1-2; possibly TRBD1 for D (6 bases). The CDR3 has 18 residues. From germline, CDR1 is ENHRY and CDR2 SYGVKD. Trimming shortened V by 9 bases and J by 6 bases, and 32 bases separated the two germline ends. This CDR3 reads CAINLGDKQVRMRDGYTF. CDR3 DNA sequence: TGTGCCATTAACCTTGGGGACAAACAGGTCCGAATGAGGGATGGCTACACCTTC.

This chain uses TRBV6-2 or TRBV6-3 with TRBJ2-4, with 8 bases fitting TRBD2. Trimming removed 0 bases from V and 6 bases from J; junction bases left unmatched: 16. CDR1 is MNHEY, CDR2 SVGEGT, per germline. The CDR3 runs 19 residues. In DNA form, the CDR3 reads TGTGCCAGCAGTTACTCGATAGCCCTTGGGAGCGGGAGTAGAAACATTCAGTACTTC. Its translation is CASSYSIALGSGSRNIQYF.

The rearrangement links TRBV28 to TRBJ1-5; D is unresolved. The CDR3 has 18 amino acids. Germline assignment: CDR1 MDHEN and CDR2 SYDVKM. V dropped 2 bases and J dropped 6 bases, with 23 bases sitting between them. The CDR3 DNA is TGTGCCAGCAGTTTACCTAAGGGAGGGAGAAGGTCTGGTCAGCCCCAGCATTTT. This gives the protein CASSLPKGGRRSGQPQHF.